What follows are 4 T cell receptor beta chains derived from one specimen sequenced in a study of T-cell reconstitution after alpha-beta-depleted transplantation in children (dated by TCRdb to between 2015 and 2016). No antigen has been identified for these receptors. Library preparation used PCR. Sequencing relied on an Illumina HiSeq 2500. Molecular barcoding was employed in the preparation of TCR libraries, with unique molecular identifiers being used to normalize TCRbeta repertoire quantification. In-frame beta chains were kept once TCRdb had trimmed the public reads at Q25 with fastp and called clones with MiXCR. Merged by CDR3 protein, the rows form single entries marked with the most common genes and DNA. This sample comprises fewer than 350,000 distinct CDR3 sequences, approximately 7.3% of them detected only once. The ten largest account for approximately 8.2% of the sample. The sample's treatment or condition, from its label and the paper: allogeneic hematopoietic cell transplantation with graft depleted of TCRalphabeta T cells and CD19 B cells.

Study-level results and caveats: The frequencies of hyperexpanded clones fell over the following months, and after one year, T-cell counts and TCRbeta diversity were mostly attributed to newly produced T cells.

The sample consisted of peripheral blood, taken 360 days after TCRalphabeta/CD19-depleted stem cell transplant. The receptors here all came from a female patient younger than 10 who had a stem cell transplant for Fanconi anemia, so the T cells may come from the graft donor.

Only a few counts were recorded for this clonotype. The gene calls are TRBV7-2 and TRBJ1-2; D ambiguous. The CDR3 has 14 amino acids. CDR1 SGHTA and CDR2 FQGNSA come from the germline V gene. V lost 2 bases and J 3 bases, leaving 10 bases between the germline ends. CDR3 DNA: TGTGCCAGCAGCTTAATCTTTTCGGACTATGGCTACACCTTC. Encoded protein: CASSLIFSDYGYTF.

This clonotype was seen many times. The rearrangement joins TRBV5-6 to TRBJ1-4, with D uncertain. V lost 2 bases and J 0 bases, leaving 5 bases between the germline ends. This CDR3 is built from 14 residues. Germline CDR1 reads SGHDT; CDR2 reads YYEEEE. The CDR3 nucleotides read TGTGCCAGCAGCTTAAGAGCAACTAATGAAAAACTGTTTTTT. Its translation: CASSLRATNEKLFF. Looking up the rest from reference TRBV5-6 and TRBJ1-4 gives the full variable domain: DAGVTQSPTHLIKTRGQQVTLRCSPKSGHDTVSWYQQALGQGPQFIFQYYEEEERQRGNFPDRFSGHQFPNYSSELNVNALLLGDSALYLCASSLRATNEKLFFGSGTQLSVL.

This clonotype was picked up many times. This rearrangement joins TRBV20-1 to TRBJ2-1, with D perhaps matching TRBD1 (6 bases). The CDR3 sequence is 14 residues long. The germline gives CDR1 DFQATT, CDR2 SNEGSKA (reference sequence). V was trimmed by 0 bases and J by 7 bases, leaving 13 bases between them. CDR3 protein: CSARDTGRWNEQFF. The CDR3 nucleotides read TGCAGTGCTAGAGACACAGGGCGATGGAATGAGCAGTTCTTC.

This clonotype was seen a few times. This sequence joins TRBV9 and TRBJ2-2; D is unclear. From germline, CDR1 is SGDLS and CDR2 YYNGEE. Trimming took 0 bases from V and 1 from J, leaving 4 bases between them. The CDR3 runs 14 residues. CDR3 region: CASSVAMNTGELFF. The CDR3 bases are TGTGCCAGCAGCGTAGCGATGAACACCGGGGAGCTGTTTTTT.